Included here is one T cell receptor (beta chain) sequence, with context. Its target is not known. The data originate from a study of PD-L1 blockade in urothelial cancer. In the study overall: Administration of atezolizumab to patients began in about 2014, at 1,200 mg intravenously every 3 weeks.

Whole-study results and caveats: Survival was better when pretreatment blood TCR clonality fell below the median.

Libraries were prepared by immunoSEQ multiplex PCR; TCRdb keeps only in-frame clonotypes and omits some of them. Of 55,000 to 70,000 clones in the sample, about four fifths are singletons; the top ten hold approximately 4.7%. Trimming stripped 4 bases from V and 7 bases from J, with 13 bases between. The CDR3 length is 14 residues. Looked up from germline, CDR1 is SGHAT and CDR2 is FQNNGV. The sequencing here drew on PBMCs, taken around atezolizumab (anti-PD-L1) treatment. The source of this sequence is a man aged 65-85 years with urothelial cancer. The V call is TRBV11-2, the J call TRBJ2-2; maybe TRBD2 (7 bases). The CDR3 here is CASSSGGHVGELFF. The CDR3 nucleotides read TGTGCCAGCAGCTCCGGGGGGCATGTCGGGGAGCTGTTTTTT.